Each of the 21 T cell receptor beta chains below was sequenced from the same sample in a study of radiation and T cells in renal cell carcinoma. The repertoire was sequenced with immunoSEQ multiplex PCR; TCRdb's copy has only in-frame clones and lacks some. The sample includes roughly 130,000 clones, more than 70% of them seen just once. Sample time point: blood 2 weeks post-SBRT. The treatment: 15 Gy SBRT to primary tumor, nephrectomy 4 weeks later. The sample in question was blood, obtained from a patient whose treatment included radiotherapy and nephrectomy. Receptor source: a woman aged 70 to 79 with renal cell carcinoma.

The chain employs TRBV4-2 and TRBJ1-5; no clear D gene. With 0 bases removed from V and 1 base from J, the gap between germline ends came to 13 bases. The length of the CDR3 is 17 residues. From germline, CDR1 is LGHNA and CDR2 YNFKEQ. The CDR3 sequence is CASSQENRAISNQPQHF. As DNA, the CDR3 is TGTGCCAGCAGCCAAGAAAACCGGGCAATAAGCAATCAGCCCCAGCATTTT.

The V call is TRBV9, the J call TRBJ2-3; D not certain. This CDR3 is 14 amino acids long. The V end was cut by 4 bases, the J end by 0 bases, with 9 bases between. Per the germline V gene, CDR1 is SGDLS and CDR2 is YYNGEE. The CDR3 protein is CASSRGPSTDTQYF. The CDR3 region has the DNA TGTGCCAGCAGCCGTGGGCCGAGCACAGATACGCAGTATTTT.

The chain couples TRBV5-8 to TRBJ2-7, with 7 bases fitting TRBD1. Germline CDR1 reads SGHTS; CDR2 reads YDEGEE. J lost 5 bases, V lost 1 base, and 6 bases had no gene match. The CDR3 contains 14 residues. The CDR3 reads CASSLWDSLNEQYF. DNA of the CDR3: TGTGCCAGCAGCTTGTGGGACAGTCTAAACGAGCAGTACTTC.

V gene TRBV7-8 combines with J gene TRBJ1-5; a possible D gene is TRBD1 (6 bases). Germline V CDR1 and CDR2: SGHVS, FQNEAQ. This CDR3 region has 17 residues. The V end lost 5 bases, the J end lost 0 bases, and 17 bases lay between the germline ends. The CDR3 bases are TGTGCCAGCAGCGTCAGACCAGGGGACGGTAGCAATCAGCCCCAGCATTTT. It encodes CASSVRPGDGSNQPQHF.

The rearrangement joins TRBV7-8 to TRBJ2-5; TRBD1 aligns across 9 bases. Germline-derived CDR1 and CDR2 are SGHVS and FQNEAQ. V shed 1 base and J 2 bases; nucleotides not matched to a gene: 8. The CDR3 has 17 residues. The CDR3: CASSLGGTGPQQETQYF. The CDR3 nucleotides read TGTGCCAGCAGCTTAGGGGGGACAGGGCCGCAACAAGAGACCCAGTACTTC. The variable domain in full, completed from reference TRBV7-8 and TRBJ2-5, reads GAGVSQSPRYKVAKRGQDVALRCDPISGHVSLFWYQQALGQGPEFLTYFQNEAQLDKSGLPSDRFFAERPEGSVSTLKIQRTQQEDSAVYLCASSLGGTGPQQETQYFGPGTRLLVL.

The chain recombines TRBV19 with TRBJ1-4; no definite D call. The CDR3 covers 14 residues. Trimming stripped 6 bases from V and 4 bases from J, with 12 bases between. Germline V gives CDR1 LNHDA, CDR2 SQIVND (reference sequence). The CDR3 is CASRTGRINEKLFF. CDR3 coding DNA: TGTGCCAGTAGAACCGGACGGATTAATGAAAAACTGTTTTTT.

The V call is TRBV29-1, the J call TRBJ1-1; D call uncertain. The germline CDR1 and CDR2 sequences are SQVTM and ANQGSEA. V was pared by 5 bases and J by 0 bases, with 10 bases between. The CDR3 is 13 amino acids. CDR3 sequence (DNA): TGCAGCGTTTCCCTTGGAATGAACACTGAAGCTTTCTTT. This codes for CSVSLGMNTEAFF. Supplemented by reference TRBV29-1 and TRBJ1-1, the full variable domain reads SAVISQKPSRDICQRGTSLTIQCQVDSQVTMMFWYRQQPGQSLTLIATANQGSEATYESGFVIDKFPISRPNLTFSTLTVSNMSPEDSSIYLCSVSLGMNTEAFFGQGTRLTVV.

Concerning this clone: One end of the junction is discordant with germline, which a read error may explain. The CDR3 region has the DNA TGTGCCTGGAGTGTCCGAAACTCCTACAAGCAGTACTTC. Residues: CAWSVRNSYKQYF. J is TRBJ2-7 and V is TRBV30; no firm D call. This CDR3 spans 13 amino acids. Per the germline V gene, CDR1 is GTSNPN and CDR2 is SVGIG (reference sequence).

The chain links TRBV7-2 to TRBJ1-2, with 11 positions matching TRBD1. The CDR3 contains 16 residues. The V and J ends lost 5 bases and 8 bases, in that order; junction bases with no gene match: 13. Germline CDR1 reads SGHTA; CDR2 reads FQGNSA. The CDR3 protein is CASSPPGQGVRRGYTF. CDR3 bases: TGTGCCAGCAGCCCTCCGGGACAGGGGGTGCGTCGGGGCTACACCTTC. Drawing the rest from reference TRBV7-2 and TRBJ1-2, the complete variable domain is GAGVSQSPSNKVTEKGKDVELRCDPISGHTALYWYRQSLGQGLEFLIYFQGNSAPDKSGLPSDRFSAERTGGSVSTLTIQRTQQEDSAVYLCASSPPGQGVRRGYTFGSGTRLTVV.

The chain links TRBV5-4 to TRBJ2-1, with D uncertain. Trimming shortened V by 4 bases and J by 8 bases, and 13 bases separated the two germline ends. The CDR3 has 13 amino acids. Germline V gene sequence: CDR1 SGHNT, CDR2 YYREEE (reference sequence). CDR3 DNA: TGTGCCAGCAGCCCGAAGTCTGGGTATGAGCAGTTCTTC. Translated, it gives CASSPKSGYEQFF.

V gene TRBV11-2 combines with J gene TRBJ1-2; 7 bases map to TRBD1. The J segment lost 3 bases and the V segment lost 5 bases, leaving 12 bases of the junction unmatched. This CDR3 region has 16 residues. Germline CDR1 SGHAT, CDR2 FQNNGV. Written as DNA, the CDR3 is TGTGCCAGCAGCACCCCCGACAGGGCAGTTTACTATGGCTACACCTTC. Its protein is CASSTPDRAVYYGYTF.

The chain recombines TRBV15 with TRBJ1-4; D is perhaps TRBD1 (6 bases). V lost 2 bases and J lost 11, with 9 bases in between. The CDR3 runs 12 residues. Germline V gene data show CDR1 as LNHNV and CDR2 as YYDKDF (reference sequence). The CDR3 nucleotides read TGTGCCACCAGCAGAACAGGGTCCAAACTGTTTTTT. It specifies CATSRTGSKLFF.

The rearrangement uses TRBV18 and TRBJ1-2, with 7 bases that match TRBD1. Germline V CDR1 and CDR2: KGHSH, LQKENI. V gave up 5 bases and J gave up 0 bases; unmatched junction bases: 6. This CDR3 spans 15 amino acids. The CDR3 sequence is CASSSTGLSNYGYTF. The CDR3 bases are TGTGCCAGCTCATCGACAGGGCTTTCTAACTATGGCTACACCTTC.

The genes are TRBV28 and TRBJ2-7; the match to TRBD2 covers 8 bases. Trimming cost V 5 bases and J 3 bases; bases outside gene matches: 3. This CDR3 has 13 residues. Germline V gives CDR1 MDHEN, CDR2 SYDVKM. In DNA form, the CDR3 reads TGTGCCAGCAGTAGCGGGGGTTACTACGAGCAGTACTTC. Translated, it gives CASSSGGYYEQYF.

The gene calls are TRBV9 and TRBJ2-3, with TRBD2 identical over 8 bases. There are 16 residues in the CDR3. V was clipped by 5 bases and J by 1 base; unmatched bases: 9. From germline, CDR1 is SGDLS and CDR2 YYNGEE. Written as DNA, the CDR3 is TGTGCCAGCAGTCCCCCGGGGACTAGGGGCACAGATACGCAGTATTTT. Its translation: CASSPPGTRGTDTQYF.

The chain links TRBV5-1 to TRBJ1-2; D remains unclear. CDR3 length: 12 amino acids. Per germline, CDR1 SGHRS and CDR2 YFSETQ. The V end lost 3 bases, the J end lost 8 bases, and 11 bases lay between the germline ends. CDR3 bases: TGCGCCAGCAGCTCTGGGCAGTGGGGCTACACCTTC. Its translation: CASSSGQWGYTF.

With regard to this clone: The same CDR3 is also encoded by other DNA sequences in this sample. The chain carries TRBV5-4 and TRBJ1-4, with TRBD1 matching over 11 bases. Trimming took 4 bases from V and 7 from J; bases not matched to a gene: 6. Germline V gene lookup returns CDR1 SGHNT and CDR2 YYREEE (reference sequence). The CDR3 consists of 15 residues. The CDR3 DNA reads as TGTGCCAGCAGCGCCCGGACAGGGGGCCTTGAAAAACTGTTTTTT. It translates to CASSARTGGLEKLFF.

This rearrangement joins TRBV27 to TRBJ2-5; D could derive from TRBD1 or TRBD2 (5 bases each). The CDR3 length is 15 residues. Germline loops: CDR1 MNHEY, CDR2 SMNVEV (reference sequence). Trimming cost V 6 bases and J 5 bases, with 19 bases left between them. CDR3 in amino acids: CASSPGLGVRETQYF. Here the CDR3 DNA reads TGTGCCAGCAGCCCTGGACTGGGGGTTAGGGAGACCCAGTACTTC.

The rearrangement uses TRBV7-9 and TRBJ1-1; D is unclear. The CDR3 loop spans 12 amino acids. V was clipped by 3 bases and J by 1 base, with 3 bases between them. Germline CDR1 is SEHNR and CDR2 is FQNEAQ (reference sequence). The chain's CDR3 is CASSFGNTEAFF. The CDR3, as DNA: TGTGCCAGCAGCTTCGGGAACACTGAAGCTTTCTTT.

The chain employs TRBV15 and TRBJ2-1; D possibly corresponds to TRBD2 (6 bases). Trimming removed 5 bases at V and 5 bases at J, with 13 bases between. This CDR3 has 14 amino acids. The V gene's germline CDR1 is LNHNV and CDR2 YYDKDF (reference sequence). This CDR3 is CATSQVAVDNEQFF. CDR3 sequence (DNA): TGTGCCACCAGCCAGGTAGCGGTAGACAATGAGCAGTTCTTC. Full variable domain (outside the CDR3, taken from reference TRBV15 and TRBJ2-1): DAMVIQNPRYQVTQFGKPVTLSCSQTLNHNVMYWYQQKSSQAPKLLFHYYDKDFNNEADTPDNFQSRRPNTSFCFLDIRSPGLGDTAMYLCATSQVAVDNEQFFGPGTRLTVL.

The chain recombines TRBV4-1 with TRBJ1-4, with a weak D call TRBD1 (6 bases). Germline V gives CDR1 MGHRA, CDR2 YSYEKL. This CDR3 contains 17 residues. Trimming cost V 3 bases and J 3 bases, with 17 bases left between them. The CDR3 is CASSHPGGARPNEKLFF. In DNA form, the CDR3 reads TGCGCCAGCAGCCATCCCGGGGGGGCGAGACCTAATGAAAAACTGTTTTTT.